One sample yielded the 20 T cell receptor beta chains listed below, sequenced in a study of identifying expanded T cells in peripheral blood. Generated by immunoSEQ multiplex PCR, the TCRdb table keeps only in-frame clones and is missing some. The sample contains over 90,000 clones, roughly 90% of which appear only once. The sample taken for sequencing was blood. Source of these receptors: a person aged 18 to 75 in good health.

The chain couples TRBV5-5 to TRBJ1-5, with D hard to call. CDR1 SGHKS and CDR2 YYEKEE come from the germline V gene (reference sequence). V lost 4 bases and J 11 bases, leaving 16 bases between the germline ends. The CDR3 runs to 13 residues. In nucleotides, the CDR3 is TGTGCCAGCAGCGCATCTCGGGAAGGAGCCCAGCATTTT. It is translated as CASSASREGAQHF.

V usage is TRBV5-1 and J usage is TRBJ2-1; 15 bases align to TRBD2. This CDR3 has 17 amino acids. V was pared by 4 bases and J by 5 bases, with 7 bases of the junction left unmatched. CDR1 is SGHRS and CDR2 is YFSETQ in the germline V gene. The CDR3 sequence is CASSTGLAGGENNEQFF. CDR3 nucleotide sequence: TGCGCCAGCAGCACGGGACTAGCGGGGGGAGAAAACAATGAGCAGTTCTTC.

The gene calls are TRBV11-3 and TRBJ1-1; D gene ambiguous. This CDR3 region has 11 residues. Germline V gene data show CDR1 as SGHNT and CDR2 as YENEEA. Trimming took 1 base from V and 10 from J, leaving 7 bases between them. For the CDR3, the DNA is TGTGCCAGCAGCTTAGGAGTTCTAGCTTTCTTT. This translates into CASSLGVLAFF.

The count of this clone is one. J is TRBJ1-1 and V is TRBV30; D is perhaps TRBD1 (5 bases). Germline V gene data show CDR1 as GTSNPN and CDR2 as SVGIG (reference sequence). The CDR3 is 11 residues long. V lost 5 bases and J 8 bases, leaving 12 bases between the germline ends. CDR3 in amino acids: CAWGTSREAFF. The CDR3 nucleotides read TGTGCCTGGGGGACGTCGAGAGAAGCTTTCTTT.

The CDR3 nucleotides read TGTGCCAGCTCACCATTTTACTCCACAGGGGGCATCGCCTACGAGCAGTACTTC. Encoded protein: CASSPFYSTGGIAYEQYF. V usage is TRBV18 and J usage is TRBJ2-7; 9 positions agree with TRBD1. V lost 2 bases, J lost 2 bases, and 13 bases stayed unmatched. The CDR3 has 18 amino acids. From germline, CDR1 is KGHSH and CDR2 LQKENI.

This sequence joins TRBV6-1 and TRBJ2-7, with a weak D call TRBD1 (6 bases). Germline assignment: CDR1 MNHNS and CDR2 SASEGT. The CDR3 extends over 14 amino acids. Trimming pared 7 bases from V and 5 bases from J, leaving 18 bases between. The DNA for the CDR3 is TGTGCCAGCACCCGATCAGGGGCTACTGACGAGCAGTACTTC. This gives the protein CASTRSGATDEQYF.

A remark on this clone: One junction end disagrees with the germline gene, perhaps due to a read error. This chain connects TRBV18 to TRBJ1-4, with 10 bases that match TRBD1. The germline V gene has CDR1 KGHSH and CDR2 LQKENI. This CDR3 is built from 13 residues. The CDR3 DNA sequence: TGTGCCAGCTCGCCGGGACAGGGGAAACTTATGCTCTTT. Translated, it gives CASSPGQGKLMLF.

This clone was found once. The chain employs TRBV27 and TRBJ2-7, with TRBD1 matching over 8 bases. The CDR3 length is 15 residues. V was clipped by 5 bases and J by 2 bases; unmatched bases: 8. CDR1 MNHEY and CDR2 SMNVEV come from the germline V gene (reference sequence). The CDR3 coding sequence is TGTGCCAGCAGTCAGGACAGGGATGGTGCCTACGAGCAGTACTTC. Its translation: CASSQDRDGAYEQYF.

A note on this clone: At the DNA level, this CDR3 is encoded by other sequences in the same sample as well. The chain has TRBV5-4 and TRBJ2-7, with TRBD2 matching over 11 bases. After removal of 0 bases from V and 4 bases from J, the junction contained 3 bases not matched to a gene. The CDR3 has 15 amino acids. CDR1 SGHNT and CDR2 YYREEE come from the germline V gene (reference sequence). The CDR3 sequence: CASSLGLAGSYEQYF. As DNA, the CDR3 is TGTGCCAGCAGCTTGGGACTAGCGGGGAGTTACGAGCAGTACTTC.

The chain links TRBV19 to TRBJ2-7, with D perhaps matching TRBD2 (5 bases). This CDR3 is 15 amino acids long. V shed 10 bases and J shed 3 bases, with 22 bases lying between them. Germline V gene data show CDR1 as LNHDA and CDR2 as SQIVND (reference sequence). The CDR3 reads CATPSSGWEIYEQYF. As DNA, the CDR3 is TGTGCCACCCCGTCATCGGGATGGGAGATCTACGAGCAGTACTTC. Combining the CDR3 with reference TRBV19 and TRBJ2-7 gives the whole variable domain DGGITQSPKYLFRKEGQNVTLSCEQNLNHDAMYWYRQDPGQGLRLIYYSQIVNDFQKGDIAEGYSVSREKKESFPLTVTSAQKNPTAFYLCATPSSGWEIYEQYFGPGTRLTVT.

V is TRBV7-9 and J is TRBJ1-4; tentatively, D is TRBD1 (5 bases). Trimming pared 5 bases from V and 8 bases from J, leaving 18 bases between. CDR1 and CDR2 from the germline V gene are SEHNR and FQNEAQ (reference sequence). This CDR3 has 15 amino acids. The CDR3 region has the DNA TGTGCCAGCAGCCCCCGGGAGGGGATGAGGGAAAAACTGTTTTTT. Amino acids: CASSPREGMREKLFF.

The chain combines TRBV5-1 with TRBJ2-1, with 8 bases matching TRBD1. Trimming removed 6 bases from V and 7 bases from J; junction bases left unmatched: 9. CDR1 and CDR2 (germline): SGHRS, YFSETQ. The length of the CDR3 is 14 residues. The CDR3 DNA reads TGCGCCAGCAACGTACACAGGGGGTCAAATGAGCAGTTCTTC. This translates into CASNVHRGSNEQFF.

About this clone: Mismatch with germline at one junction end may stem from a read error. This chain connects TRBV5-6 to TRBJ1-2, with a tentative D call TRBD1 (6 bases). The CDR3 loop spans 14 amino acids. Per germline, CDR1 SGHDT and CDR2 YYEEEE. The CDR3 reads CASTSIRPGAPDAF. For the CDR3, the DNA is TGTGCCAGCACCTCCATACGGCCGGGGGCGCCCGACGCCTTC. The variable domain in full, completed from reference TRBV5-6 and TRBJ1-2, reads DAGVTQSPTHLIKTRGQQVTLRCSPKSGHDTVSWYQQALGQGPQFIFQYYEEEERQRGNFPDRFSGHQFPNYSSELNVNALLLGDSALYLCASTSIRPGAPDAFGSGTRLTVV.

The chain has TRBV30 and TRBJ1-1; D is ambiguous. This CDR3 region has 13 residues. Per germline, CDR1 GTSNPN and CDR2 SVGIG (reference sequence). Trimming took off 4 bases at V and 1 base at J, with 10 bases between the two ends. The CDR3 sequence: CAWKPLRNTEAFF. In DNA, the CDR3 is TGTGCCTGGAAACCCCTAAGGAACACTGAAGCTTTCTTT. The whole variable domain, filled in from reference TRBV30 and TRBJ1-1, reads SQTIHQWPATLVQPVGSPLSLECTVEGTSNPNLYWYRQAAGRGLQLLFYSVGIGQISSEVPQNLSASRPQDRQFILSSKKLLLSDSGFYLCAWKPLRNTEAFFGQGTRLTVV.

This chain uses TRBV30 with TRBJ1-2; 7 bases align to TRBD1. After removal of 4 bases from V and 4 bases from J, the junction contained 6 bases not matched to a gene. The CDR3 has 13 residues. Germline V CDR1 and CDR2: GTSNPN, SVGIG (reference sequence). CDR3 coding DNA: TGTGCCTGGACCACAGGGGAACGCTATGGCTACACCTTC. Protein product: CAWTTGERYGYTF.

The CDR3 DNA sequence: TGTGCCAGTAGTATGAGGGCTGGGGGTGAAGCTTTCTTT. Encoded protein: CASSMRAGGEAFF. The rearrangement joins TRBV19 to TRBJ1-1; D may be TRBD1 (5 bases). V gave up 3 bases and J gave up 7 bases, with 12 bases separating them. Germline V CDR1 and CDR2: LNHDA, SQIVND (reference sequence). CDR3 length: 13 residues. Supplemented by reference TRBV19 and TRBJ1-1, the full variable domain reads DGGITQSPKYLFRKEGQNVTLSCEQNLNHDAMYWYRQDPGQGLRLIYYSQIVNDFQKGDIAEGYSVSREKKESFPLTVTSAQKNPTAFYLCASSMRAGGEAFFGQGTRLTVV.

V is TRBV21-1 and J is TRBJ2-1; TRBD2 is the table's D call and was not checked against the DNA. TRBV21-1 is classified as a pseudogene. This CDR3 region has 14 residues. CDR3 DNA: TGTGCCAGCAGCAAAGGACTCGGCGGGGAGGAGCAGTTCTTC. It is translated as CASSKGLGGEEQFF.

This chain links TRBV5-1 with TRBJ2-5; TRBD1 matches at 9 bases. CDR1 and CDR2 (germline): SGHRS, YFSETQ. V gave up 4 bases and J gave up 4 bases; unmatched junction bases: 14. There are 17 residues in the CDR3. The CDR3 loop reads CASSQNQQGAKGETQYF. The CDR3 DNA follows: TGCGCCAGCAGCCAGAATCAACAGGGGGCGAAAGGAGAGACCCAGTACTTC.

The chain employs TRBV4-2 and TRBJ1-2; the D gene is possibly TRBD1 (6 bases). The V gene's germline CDR1 is LGHNA and CDR2 YNFKEQ. This CDR3 is built from 12 residues. With 2 bases removed from V and 8 bases from J, the gap between germline ends came to 9 bases. In DNA, the CDR3 is TGTGCCAGCAGCCAACCAGGGGACGGCTACACCTTC. The encoded protein is CASSQPGDGYTF.

The rearrangement joins TRBV6-1 to TRBJ1-2; D remains ambiguous. The CDR3 has 15 amino acids. The V and J ends lost 7 bases and 4 bases respectively, with 19 bases between them. CDR1 MNHNS and CDR2 SASEGT come from the germline V gene. The CDR3: CASNPDGSEGYGYTF. As DNA, the CDR3 is TGTGCCAGCAACCCGGACGGCTCGGAGGGCTATGGCTACACCTTC.